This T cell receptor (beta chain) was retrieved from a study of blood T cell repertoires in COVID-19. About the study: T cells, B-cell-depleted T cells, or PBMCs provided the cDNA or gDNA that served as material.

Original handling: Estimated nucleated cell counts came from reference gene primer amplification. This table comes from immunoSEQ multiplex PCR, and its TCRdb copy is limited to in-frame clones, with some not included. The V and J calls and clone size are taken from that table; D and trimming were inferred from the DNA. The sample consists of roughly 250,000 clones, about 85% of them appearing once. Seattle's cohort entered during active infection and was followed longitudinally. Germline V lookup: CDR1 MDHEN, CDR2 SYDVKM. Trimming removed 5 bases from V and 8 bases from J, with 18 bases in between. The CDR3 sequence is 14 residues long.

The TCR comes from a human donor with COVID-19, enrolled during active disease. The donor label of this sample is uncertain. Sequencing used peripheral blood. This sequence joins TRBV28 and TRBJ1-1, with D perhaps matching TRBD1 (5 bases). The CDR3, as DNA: TGTGCCAGCAGTACCCTAGGCAGGGAGGGAGAAGCTTTCTTT. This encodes CASSTLGREGEAFF.